Presented here are 9 T cell receptor beta chains from one specimen sequenced in a study of early T cells in non-severe SARS-CoV-2 infection. TCRdb independently ran MiXCR on the 5' RACE reads; one entry per CDR3 protein. The table has about 50,000 distinct CDR3 sequences, more than 13% seen once. The sequenced sample was whole blood, obtained at baseline. Receptors were obtained from an adult who was a healthcare worker with PCR-confirmed SARS-CoV-2 infection or an uninfected control (not recorded which).

This clonotype occurred a few times. This chain uses TRBV5-1 with TRBJ2-2; D tentatively reads TRBD1 or TRBD2 (5 bases each). Germline values: CDR1 SGHRS, CDR2 YFSETQ. Trimming removed 1 base from V and 2 bases from J, with 12 bases in between. The CDR3 is 16 amino acids. The chain's CDR3 is CASSLSGDPNTGELFF. Written as DNA, the CDR3 is TGCGCCAGCAGCTTGTCTGGGGACCCAAACACCGGGGAGCTGTTTTTT.

This clonotype was recorded many times. The chain is built from TRBV7-2 and TRBJ2-3; D not resolved. CDR3 length: 13 residues. In germline, CDR1 is SGHTA, CDR2 FQGNSA. V lost 1 base to trimming and J lost 4 bases, with 6 bases between them. The CDR3 here is CASSLVSSDTQYF. CDR3 coding DNA: TGTGCCAGCAGCTTAGTCAGTTCAGATACGCAGTATTTT.

This clonotype was seen more than once but under ten times. The chain has TRBV7-9 and TRBJ1-1; perhaps TRBD1 as D (5 bases). The CDR3 sequence is 14 residues long. Germline CDR1 SEHNR, CDR2 FQNEAQ (reference sequence). The V end lost 2 bases, the J end lost 4 bases, and 11 bases lay between the germline ends. Written as DNA, the CDR3 is TGTGCCAGCAGCTTACTGGGTCAGGGCACTGAAGCTTTCTTT. This codes for CASSLLGQGTEAFF.

The sample holds a few counts of this clonotype. The V gene is TRBV29-1, the J gene TRBJ1-4, with 8 positions matching TRBD1. V was clipped by 6 bases and J by 3 bases; unmatched bases: 3. Germline lookup yields CDR1 SQVTM and CDR2 ANQGSEA. The CDR3 extends over 13 amino acids. As DNA, the CDR3 is TGCAGCGTCGGACAGGGATCTAATGAAAAACTGTTTTTT. It yields the protein CSVGQGSNEKLFF.

The V call is TRBV12-3 or TRBV12-4, the J call TRBJ2-1; 8 bases line up with TRBD2. The CDR3 covers 16 residues. V was clipped by 0 bases and J by 7 bases; unmatched bases: 8. CDR3 in DNA: TGTGCCAGCAGTTTAGCGCTCGGGGGGGCTTATAATGAGCAGTTCTTC. Protein: CASSLALGGAYNEQFF.

This chain links TRBV6-2 or TRBV6-3 with TRBJ2-4; 9 nucleotides align to TRBD1. This CDR3 contains 15 residues. Trimming cost V 2 bases and J 9 bases; bases outside gene matches: 8. Germline assignment: CDR1 MNHEY and CDR2 SVGEGT. CDR3 loop: CASSYTGTGFAIQYF. The CDR3 DNA is TGTGCCAGCAGTTACACCGGGACAGGGTTCGCCATTCAGTACTTC.

The rearrangement links TRBV2 to TRBJ2-3, with a tentative D call TRBD2 (7 bases). V lost 3 bases, J lost 5 bases, and 9 bases lay in between. Germline lookup yields CDR1 SNHLY and CDR2 FYNNEI. The CDR3 consists of 13 residues. The CDR3 nucleotides read TGTGCCAGCAGTGATAGGGGGGGAGATACGCAGTATTTT. As protein: CASSDRGGDTQYF.

This clonotype has a count of ten or more. The V call is TRBV24-1, the J call TRBJ2-3; 14 bases align to TRBD2. CDR3 length equals 18 residues. With 4 bases clipped from V and 1 base from J, the junction kept 6 bases outside the gene matches. The V gene's germline CDR1 is KGHDR and CDR2 SFDVKD. CDR3 region: CATSDSGLAGGGTDTQYF. Here the CDR3 DNA reads TGTGCCACCAGTGACTCCGGACTAGCGGGAGGAGGCACAGATACGCAGTATTTT.

This clonotype was seen at least ten times. The gene calls are TRBV14 and TRBJ2-3, with 10 bases aligning to TRBD2. The V gene's germline CDR1 is SGHDN and CDR2 FVKESK. The CDR3 consists of 13 residues. The J segment lost 9 bases and the V segment lost 2 bases, leaving 2 bases of the junction unmatched. CDR3: CASSQLAGDTQYF. The CDR3 coding sequence is TGTGCCAGCAGCCAACTAGCGGGGGACACGCAGTATTTT.